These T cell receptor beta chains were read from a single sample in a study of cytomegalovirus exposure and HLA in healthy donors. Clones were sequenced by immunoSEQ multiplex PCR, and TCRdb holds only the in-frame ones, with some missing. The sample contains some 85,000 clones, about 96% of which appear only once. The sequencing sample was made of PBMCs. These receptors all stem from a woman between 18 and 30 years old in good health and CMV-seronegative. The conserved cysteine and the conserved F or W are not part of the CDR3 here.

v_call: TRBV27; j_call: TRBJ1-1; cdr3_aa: ASSFAGATEAF
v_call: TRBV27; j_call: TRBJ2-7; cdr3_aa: ASSLTPRLEQY
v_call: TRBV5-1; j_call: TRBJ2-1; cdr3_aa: ASSPGWGYNEQF
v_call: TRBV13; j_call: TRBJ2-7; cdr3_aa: ASSRRAGTSVLYEQY
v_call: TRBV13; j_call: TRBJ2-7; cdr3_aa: ASSSTFRGDWGYEQY
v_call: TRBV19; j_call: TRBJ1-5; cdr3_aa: ASSSEGGRPQH
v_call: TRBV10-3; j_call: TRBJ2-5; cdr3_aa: ATRLGSSQETQY
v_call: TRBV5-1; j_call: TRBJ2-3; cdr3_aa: ASSTRVTDTQY
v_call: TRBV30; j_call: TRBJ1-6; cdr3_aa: AWSGSVFLPPLH
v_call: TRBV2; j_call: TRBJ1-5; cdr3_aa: ASSVGQGTGQPQH
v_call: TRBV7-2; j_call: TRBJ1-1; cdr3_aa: ASSLYMRGTEAF